This T cell receptor (beta chain) was identified in a study of T cells in Graves' hyperthyroidism and ophthalmopathy. Regions amplified from RNA transcripts were the TCR beta CDR3 regions. When the TCR CDR3 underwent first-round RT-PCR, the HTBI primer set was used. One entry per CDR3 protein results from TCRdb running MiXCR on the multiplex PCR reads. The sample has under 800,000 distinct CDR3 sequences; less than 15% are singletons. Study-wide points: Most thyroid clonotypes with frequency above 0.001 were detected in blood.

Remarks on this clonotype: What it binds is not known.

Germline-derived CDR1 and CDR2 are DFQATT and SNEGSKA (reference sequence). This CDR3 region has 16 residues. V lost 6 bases, J lost 5 bases, and 25 bases lay in between. Each patient was aged 18 to 65 and had newly diagnosed hyperthyroidism of under 2 months' duration. V gene TRBV20-1 combines with J gene TRBJ1-1; D may be TRBD1 (5 bases). Sequencing was done on a sample of blood. The origin of this receptor is a woman aged 18-29 years with Graves' hyperthyroidism. CDR3 region: CSAPGPGRGVYTEAFF. CDR3 nucleotides: TGCAGTGCACCCGGACCGGGACGAGGGGTATATACTGAAGCTTTCTTT.